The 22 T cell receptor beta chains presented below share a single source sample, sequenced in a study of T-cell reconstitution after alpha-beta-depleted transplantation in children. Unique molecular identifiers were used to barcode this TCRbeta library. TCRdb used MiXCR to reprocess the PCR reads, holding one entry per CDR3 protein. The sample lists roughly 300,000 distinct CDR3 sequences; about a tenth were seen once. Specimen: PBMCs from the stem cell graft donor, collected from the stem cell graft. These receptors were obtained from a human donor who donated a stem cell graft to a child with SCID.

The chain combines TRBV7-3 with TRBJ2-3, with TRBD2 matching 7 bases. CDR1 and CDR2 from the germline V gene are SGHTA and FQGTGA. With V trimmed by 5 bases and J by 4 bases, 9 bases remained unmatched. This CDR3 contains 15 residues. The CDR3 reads CASSDYPGLPDTQYF. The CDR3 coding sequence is TGTGCCAGCAGCGACTACCCGGGACTACCAGATACGCAGTATTTT.

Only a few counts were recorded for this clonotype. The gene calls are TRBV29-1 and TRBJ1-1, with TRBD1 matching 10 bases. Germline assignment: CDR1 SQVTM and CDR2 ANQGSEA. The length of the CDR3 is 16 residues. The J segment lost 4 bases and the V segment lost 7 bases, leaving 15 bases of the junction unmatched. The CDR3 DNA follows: TGCAGCGACATGTCCCGGGACAGGGGCGGGGGCACTGAAGCTTTCTTT. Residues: CSDMSRDRGGGTEAFF.

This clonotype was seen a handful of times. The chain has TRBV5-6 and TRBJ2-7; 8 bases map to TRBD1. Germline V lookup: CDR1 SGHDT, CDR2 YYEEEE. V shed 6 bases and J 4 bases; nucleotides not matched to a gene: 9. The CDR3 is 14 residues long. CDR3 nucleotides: TGTGCCAGCACGCCCCAGGGGGCGGTTTACGAGCAGTACTTC. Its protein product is CASTPQGAVYEQYF. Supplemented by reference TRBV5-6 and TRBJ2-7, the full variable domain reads DAGVTQSPTHLIKTRGQQVTLRCSPKSGHDTVSWYQQALGQGPQFIFQYYEEEERQRGNFPDRFSGHQFPNYSSELNVNALLLGDSALYLCASTPQGAVYEQYFGPGTRLTVT.

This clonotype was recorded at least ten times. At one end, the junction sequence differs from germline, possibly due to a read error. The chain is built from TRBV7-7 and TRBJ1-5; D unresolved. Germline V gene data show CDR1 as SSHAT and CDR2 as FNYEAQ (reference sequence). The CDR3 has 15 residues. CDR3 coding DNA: TGTGCTAGCAGCTTGGTTTATGTTAGCAATCAGCCCCAGCATTTT. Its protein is CASSLVYVSNQPQHF.

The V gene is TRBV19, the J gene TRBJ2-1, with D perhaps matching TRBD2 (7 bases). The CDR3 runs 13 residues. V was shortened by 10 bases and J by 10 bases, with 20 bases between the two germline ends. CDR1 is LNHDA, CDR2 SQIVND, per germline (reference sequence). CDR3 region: CATQTLRGGEQFF. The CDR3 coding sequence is TGTGCCACTCAAACTCTTAGGGGGGGCGAGCAGTTCTTC.

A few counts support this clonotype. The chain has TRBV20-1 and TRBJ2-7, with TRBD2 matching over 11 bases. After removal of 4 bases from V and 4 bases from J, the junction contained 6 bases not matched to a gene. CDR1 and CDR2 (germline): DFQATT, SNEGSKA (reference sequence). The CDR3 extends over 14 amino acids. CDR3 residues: CSATNPSGGYEQYF. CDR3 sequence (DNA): TGCAGTGCTACCAATCCTAGCGGGGGGTACGAGCAGTACTTC.

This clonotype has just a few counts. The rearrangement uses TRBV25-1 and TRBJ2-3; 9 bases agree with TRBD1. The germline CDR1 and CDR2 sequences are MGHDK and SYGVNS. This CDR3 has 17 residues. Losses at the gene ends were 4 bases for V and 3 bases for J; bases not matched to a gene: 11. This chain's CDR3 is CASSGYNRGHSTDTQYF. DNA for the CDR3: TGTGCCAGCAGTGGGTACAACAGGGGGCATTCGACAGATACGCAGTATTTT.

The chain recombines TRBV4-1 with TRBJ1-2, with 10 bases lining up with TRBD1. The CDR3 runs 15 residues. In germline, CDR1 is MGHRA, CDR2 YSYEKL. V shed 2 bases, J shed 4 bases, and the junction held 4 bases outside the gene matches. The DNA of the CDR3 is TGCGCCAGCAGCCAACCGACAGGGGGCAGCTATGGCTACACCTTC. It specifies CASSQPTGGSYGYTF.

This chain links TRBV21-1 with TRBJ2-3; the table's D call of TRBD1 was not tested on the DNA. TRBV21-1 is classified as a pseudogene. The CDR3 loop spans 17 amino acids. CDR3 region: CASSNGWGGRSTDTQYF. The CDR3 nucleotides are TGTGCCAGCAGCAATGGTTGGGGGGGGCGTAGCACAGATACGCAGTATTTT.

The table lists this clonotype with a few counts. CDR3 amino acids: CASSLTSGGPRTDTQYF. The CDR3 DNA is TGCGCCAGCAGCTTGACTAGCGGGGGCCCCCGCACAGATACGCAGTATTTT. The chain joins TRBV5-1 to TRBJ2-3; 11 nucleotides line up with TRBD2. Germline CDR1 reads SGHRS; CDR2 reads YFSETQ. Trimming cost V 1 base and J 1 base; bases outside gene matches: 5. This CDR3 has 17 residues.

The DNA of the CDR3 is TGCGCCAGCAGCTTGGGGGGGACAGATAAAGCCAAAAACATTCAGTACTTC. Amino acid sequence: CASSLGGTDKAKNIQYF. The gene calls are TRBV5-1 and TRBJ2-4, with 7 bases that match TRBD1. V shed 0 bases and J 0 bases; nucleotides not matched to a gene: 6. CDR1 is SGHRS and CDR2 is YFSETQ in the germline V gene. CDR3 size: 17 residues.

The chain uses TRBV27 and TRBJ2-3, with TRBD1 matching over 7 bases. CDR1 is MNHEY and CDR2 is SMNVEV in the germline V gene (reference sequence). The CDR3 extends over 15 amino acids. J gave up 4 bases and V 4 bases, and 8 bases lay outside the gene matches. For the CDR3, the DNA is TGTGCCAGCAGTTCCGGGACAGTTATCGCAGATACGCAGTATTTT. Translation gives CASSSGTVIADTQYF.

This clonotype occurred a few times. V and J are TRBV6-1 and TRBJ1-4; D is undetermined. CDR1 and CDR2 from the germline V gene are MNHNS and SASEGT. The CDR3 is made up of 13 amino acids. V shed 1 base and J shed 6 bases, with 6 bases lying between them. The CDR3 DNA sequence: TGTGCCAGCAGTGAAGTAGGTTATGAAAAACTGTTTTTT. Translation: CASSEVGYEKLFF.

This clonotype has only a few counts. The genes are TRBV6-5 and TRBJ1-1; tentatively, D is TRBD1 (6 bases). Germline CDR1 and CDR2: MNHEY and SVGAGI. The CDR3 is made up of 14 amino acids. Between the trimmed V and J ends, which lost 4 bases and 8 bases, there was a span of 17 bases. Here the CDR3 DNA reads TGTGCCAGCAGTTCTTCAGGGGCCTTGATAGAAGCTTTCTTT. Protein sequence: CASSSSGALIEAFF.

The CDR3 here is CAINYKRTDTQYF. The DNA for the CDR3 is TGTGCCATCAACTATAAGCGTACAGATACGCAGTATTTT. The chain employs TRBV10-3 and TRBJ2-3; D gene ambiguous. The CDR3 has 13 amino acids. Trimming removed 7 bases from V and 3 bases from J, with 11 bases in between. Germline CDR1 and CDR2: ENHRY and SYGVKD.

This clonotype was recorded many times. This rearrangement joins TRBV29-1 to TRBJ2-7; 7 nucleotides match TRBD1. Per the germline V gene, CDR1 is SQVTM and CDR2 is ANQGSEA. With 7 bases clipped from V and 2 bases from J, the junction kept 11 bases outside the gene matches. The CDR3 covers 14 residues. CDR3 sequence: CSAGTGAEAYEQYF. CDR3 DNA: TGCAGCGCCGGAACAGGGGCCGAAGCCTACGAGCAGTACTTC.

This CDR3 is CASSQDTSGGDGGELFF. CDR3 nucleotides: TGCGCCAGCAGCCAAGATACTAGCGGGGGGGACGGCGGGGAGCTGTTTTTT. The chain couples TRBV4-1 to TRBJ2-2; 13 nucleotides align to TRBD2. The trim removed 0 bases at V and 7 bases at J, leaving 5 bases unmatched. Germline loops: CDR1 MGHRA, CDR2 YSYEKL. The CDR3 has 17 residues.

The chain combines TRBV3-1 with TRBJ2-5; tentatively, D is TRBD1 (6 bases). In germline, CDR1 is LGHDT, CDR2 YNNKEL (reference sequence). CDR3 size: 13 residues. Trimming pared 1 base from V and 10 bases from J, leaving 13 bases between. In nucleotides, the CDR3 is TGTGCCAGCAGCCAAGTTCAGGGGACGGACCAGTACTTC. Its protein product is CASSQVQGTDQYF.

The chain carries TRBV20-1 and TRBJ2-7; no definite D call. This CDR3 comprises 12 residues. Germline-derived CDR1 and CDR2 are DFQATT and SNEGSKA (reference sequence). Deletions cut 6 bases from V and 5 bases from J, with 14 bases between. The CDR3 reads CSALPSFDEQYF. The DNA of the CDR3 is TGCAGTGCGCTTCCGAGTTTCGACGAGCAGTACTTC.

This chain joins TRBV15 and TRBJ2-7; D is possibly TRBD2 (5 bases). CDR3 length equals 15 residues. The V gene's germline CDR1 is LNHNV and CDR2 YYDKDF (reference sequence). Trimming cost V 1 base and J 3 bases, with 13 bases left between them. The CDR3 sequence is CATSRVGGNYYEQYF. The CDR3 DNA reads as TGTGCCACCAGCAGAGTCGGAGGTAATTACTACGAGCAGTACTTC. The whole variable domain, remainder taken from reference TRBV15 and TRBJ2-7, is DAMVIQNPRYQVTQFGKPVTLSCSQTLNHNVMYWYQQKSSQAPKLLFHYYDKDFNNEADTPDNFQSRRPNTSFCFLDIRSPGLGDTAMYLCATSRVGGNYYEQYFGPGTRLTVT.

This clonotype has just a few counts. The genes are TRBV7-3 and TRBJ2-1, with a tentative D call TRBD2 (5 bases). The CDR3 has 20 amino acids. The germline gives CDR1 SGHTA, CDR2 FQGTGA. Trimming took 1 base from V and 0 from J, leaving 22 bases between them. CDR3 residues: CASSLREPTTSRSSYNEQFF. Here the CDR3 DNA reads TGTGCCAGCAGCTTAAGGGAGCCAACCACCTCACGAAGCTCCTACAATGAGCAGTTCTTC. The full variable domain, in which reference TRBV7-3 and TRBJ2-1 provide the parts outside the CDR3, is GAGVSQTPSNKVTEKGKYVELRCDPISGHTALYWYRQSLGQGPEFLIYFQGTGAADDSGLPNDRFFAVRPEGSVSTLKIQRTERGDSAVYLCASSLREPTTSRSSYNEQFFGPGTRLTVL.

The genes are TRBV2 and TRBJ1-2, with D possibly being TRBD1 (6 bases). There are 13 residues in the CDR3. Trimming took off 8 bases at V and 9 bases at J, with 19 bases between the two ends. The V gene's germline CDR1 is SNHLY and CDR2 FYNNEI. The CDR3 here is CASLNPGEISYTF. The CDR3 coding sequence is TGTGCCAGCTTGAATCCAGGGGAAATTAGCTACACCTTC.